Listed below are T cell receptor beta chains from one sample, sequenced in a study of cytomegalovirus exposure and HLA in healthy donors. Only in-frame clones appear in the TCRdb table, and some are missing; sequencing was by immunoSEQ multiplex PCR. The sample has over 95,000 clones, 70% to 85% seen once. Specimen: PBMCs. The origin of the receptors is a woman aged 40 to 49 in good health and CMV-seropositive. CDR3s leave out the opening cysteine and the closing phenylalanine or tryptophan.

V gene,CDR3 protein
TRBV6-5,ASRPTGGSGNTIY
TRBV15,ATSSPLAGDTGELF
TRBV30,AWSSDRGKGYT
TRBV7-2,ASSPGSNEQF
TRBV7-9,ASSLAVGGYGYT
TRBV5-1,ASSFRTSGGVDADTQY
TRBV7-9,ASSPDIGQGAGNQPQH
TRBV5-1,ASNPPGQETQY
TRBV4-1,ASSPWGRPGAGYT
TRBV9,ASSVGPFGGYSGNTIY
TRBV5-1,ASSLGDSDSYEQY
TRBV4-1,ASSQWTSGSSETQY
TRBV27,ASSTRENEQF
TRBV7-9,ASSYPDDDT
TRBV9,ASSGLGLADTQY
TRBV5-1,ASSSSGGSAYEQY
TRBV7-3,ASSPQIGGVYNEQF
TRBV5-6,ASSLDRGYGYT
TRBV6-5,ASRRDTDTQY
TRBV5-5,ASSWGTGGGGTDTQY
TRBV7-8,ASSLPKHPSGANVLT
TRBV19,ASSSRGIVSTGELF
TRBV25-1,ASSPGTGDNSPLH
TRBV7-2,ASSSGTGFEQY
TRBV28,ASSLAGGGPGTDTQY
TRBV7-9,ASTLGDSANEKLF
TRBV11-3,ASSLLGGGNIQY
TRBV30,AWSANSPLH
TRBV4-1,ASSQGRSSPRLGNEQF
TRBV5-6,ASSFWLPMSSAQQY
TRBV7-9,ASSYLGGATLTEAF
TRBV5-1,ASSLPEGYEQF
TRBV27,ASSGPGQGYNEQF
TRBV7-2,ASSLSLRTSGSDEQF
TRBV4-2,ASSQEQGDEQY
TRBV9,ASSVTSRETQY
TRBV7-9,ATLPSGPSYNEQF
TRBV9,ASSVGGERRSYNEQF
TRBV5-8,ASSLGLARYNEQF
TRBV4-1,ASSPGPTSGNTIY
TRBV7-3,ASSPRGGGLTGELF
TRBV2,ASSSLLDRYNEQF